This T cell receptor (beta chain) was recovered during a study of T cell responses to AZD1222 COVID-19 vaccine. Findings and caveats of the study: Recipients of AZD1222 seropositive at baseline numbered only 6 or 7.

The germline gives CDR1 MNHEY, CDR2 SVGAGI. The CDR3 is 13 amino acids. The V gene lost 8 bases and the J gene lost 3 bases, with 10 bases spanning the gap. As for this clone: Its antigen is unknown.

This table comes from immunoSEQ multiplex PCR, and its TCRdb copy is limited to in-frame clones, with some not included. The table lists some 150,000 clones, approximately 88% of them singletons, with 4% to 4.5% in the top ten. This TCR came from an adult who received the AZD1222 COVID-19 vaccine. Source: peripheral blood, taken 28 days after the second AZD1222 dose. The chain has TRBV6-5 and TRBJ2-2; no clear D gene. The CDR3 sequence: CASGYGDTGELFF. As DNA, the CDR3 is TGTGCCAGCGGCTACGGCGACACCGGGGAGCTGTTTTTT.